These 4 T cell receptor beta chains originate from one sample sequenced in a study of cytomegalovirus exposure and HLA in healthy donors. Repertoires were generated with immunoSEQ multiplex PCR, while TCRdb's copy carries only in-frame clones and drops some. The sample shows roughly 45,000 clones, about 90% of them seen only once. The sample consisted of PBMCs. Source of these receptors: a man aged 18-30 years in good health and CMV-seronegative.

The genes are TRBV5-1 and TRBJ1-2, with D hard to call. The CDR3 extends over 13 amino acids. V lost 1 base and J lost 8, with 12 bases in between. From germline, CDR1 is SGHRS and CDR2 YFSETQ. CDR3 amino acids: CASSLRSGSGYTF. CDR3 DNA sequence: TGCGCCAGCAGCTTGAGGAGTGGGTCCGGCTACACCTTC.

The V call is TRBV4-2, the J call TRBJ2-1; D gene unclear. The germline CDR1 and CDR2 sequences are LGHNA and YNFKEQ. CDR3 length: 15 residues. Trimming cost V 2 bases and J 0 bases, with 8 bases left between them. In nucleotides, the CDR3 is TGTGCCAGCAGCCAATCCGAGAGCTCCTACAATGAGCAGTTCTTC. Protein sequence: CASSQSESSYNEQFF.

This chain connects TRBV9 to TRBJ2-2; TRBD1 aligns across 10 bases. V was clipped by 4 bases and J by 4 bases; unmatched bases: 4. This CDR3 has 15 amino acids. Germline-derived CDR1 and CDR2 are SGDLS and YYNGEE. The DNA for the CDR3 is TGTGCCAGCAGCACCGGGACAGGGGTCACCGGGGAGCTGTTTTTT. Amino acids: CASSTGTGVTGELFF. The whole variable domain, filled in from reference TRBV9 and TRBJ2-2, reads DSGVTQTPKHLITATGQRVTLRCSPRSGDLSVYWYQQSLDQGLQFLIQYYNGEERAKGNILERFSAQQFPDLHSELNLSSLELGDSALYFCASSTGTGVTGELFFGEGSRLTVL.

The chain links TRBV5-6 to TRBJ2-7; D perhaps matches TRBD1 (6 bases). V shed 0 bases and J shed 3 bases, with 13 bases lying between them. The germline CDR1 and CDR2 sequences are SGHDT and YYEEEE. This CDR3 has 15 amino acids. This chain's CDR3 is CASSLVIRDNYEQYF. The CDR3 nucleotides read TGTGCCAGCAGCTTGGTTATCCGGGACAACTACGAGCAGTACTTC.